Described below is a single T cell receptor beta chain sequence and its context. The sample originates from a study of blood T cell repertoires in COVID-19. Study-wide background: Whether acute or convalescent, the COVID-19 samples came from the United States, Italy and Spain.

Original data processing: Amplified reference gene primers provided the basis for estimating nucleated cell counts. The method was immunoSEQ multiplex PCR; TCRdb's version includes in-frame clones alone and lacks a portion of them. D and trimming were read from the DNA, whereas the V and J calls and clone size are those reported in that table. The sample yields 250,000 to 350,000 clones, about 88% seen once. Seattle researchers signed up patients amid active infection and tracked them longitudinally. The CDR3 sequence is 15 residues long. The J segment lost 10 bases and the V segment lost 0 bases, leaving 9 bases of the junction unmatched. The germline gives CDR1 GTSNPN, CDR2 SVGIG (reference sequence).

The chain has TRBV30 and TRBJ2-1; TRBD1 matches 10 bases. This TCR derives from a human donor with COVID-19, enrolled during active disease. The donor label of this sample is uncertain. The sample taken for sequencing was peripheral blood. CDR3 coding DNA: TGTGCCTGGAGTGTGATGCCCGGGACAGGGGAAGAGCAGTTCTTC. Its translation is CAWSVMPGTGEEQFF. Together with reference TRBV30 and TRBJ2-1, the CDR3 gives the full variable domain: SQTIHQWPATLVQPVGSPLSLECTVEGTSNPNLYWYRQAAGRGLQLLFYSVGIGQISSEVPQNLSASRPQDRQFILSSKKLLLSDSGFYLCAWSVMPGTGEEQFFGPGTRLTVL.